Each of the 16 T cell receptor beta chains below was sequenced from the same sample in a study of circulating CD8 cells and anti-PD-1 response in melanoma. Using roughly 16 ng of total RNA, TCR libraries were made with the QIAseq Immune Repertoire TCR panel. Each CDR3 protein is one row after TCRdb ran MiXCR on the reads. Of approximately 700 distinct CDR3 sequences listed, 9% are singletons. Live CD3+CD8+TCRalphabeta+ cells were sorted into four subsets by PD-1 and/or TIGIT. Material: CD8+ T cells from PBMCs, obtained at baseline or after one month of anti-PD-1 therapy (not recorded which). These receptors all come from a human donor with melanoma.

This clonotype occurred a few times. The CDR3 ends on some other residue instead of the conserved phenylalanine or tryptophan, so this is likely a read error. V usage is TRBV19 and J usage is TRBJ2-4; TRBD1 agrees at 7 bases. The germline V gene encodes CDR1 LNHDA and CDR2 SQIVND (reference sequence). The CDR3 spans 13 residues. The CDR3 DNA reads TGTGCCAGTATAGGGGACAGCCGAAACAATCAGTACCTC. Protein sequence: CASIGDSRNNQYL.

In this sample, this clonotype is medium-sized. The chain combines TRBV18 with TRBJ2-7; 12 positions agree with TRBD2. Germline trimming cut 2 bases from V and 2 bases from J; bases unmatched to any gene: 7. CDR3 length: 17 residues. The germline CDR1 and CDR2 sequences are KGHSH and LQKENI. CDR3 protein: CASSPSSASGGAYEQYF. The CDR3 nucleotides read TGTGCCAGCTCACCATCTTCGGCTAGCGGGGGGGCCTACGAGCAGTACTTC.

By share, this clonotype ranks as hyperexpanded. J is TRBJ2-2 and V is TRBV25-1; the D gene is possibly TRBD1 (7 bases). V lost 5 bases and J 0 bases, leaving 13 bases between the germline ends. The CDR3 has 16 amino acids. Germline lookup yields CDR1 MGHDK and CDR2 SYGVNS. The CDR3 spells CASSSPRGANTGELFF. Written as DNA, the CDR3 is TGTGCCAGCAGTTCGCCCAGGGGGGCGAACACCGGGGAGCTGTTTTTT. Variable domain in full (rest from reference TRBV25-1 and TRBJ2-2): EADIYQTPRYLVIGTGKKITLECSQTMGHDKMYWYQQDPGMELHLIHYSYGVNSTEKGDLSSESTVSRIRTEHFPLTLESARPSHTSQYLCASSSPRGANTGELFFGEGSRLTVL.

By proportion, this clonotype is large (0.1 to 1%). This chain connects TRBV20-1 to TRBJ2-7, with a weak D call TRBD2 (5 bases). Trimming took off 1 base at V and 4 bases at J, with 17 bases between the two ends. CDR1 DFQATT and CDR2 SNEGSKA come from the germline V gene (reference sequence). This CDR3 region has 15 residues. The DNA of the CDR3 is TGCAGTGCTAGAGTGAGAGACTACAGTTCTTACGAGCAGTACTTC. As protein: CSARVRDYSSYEQYF.

The DNA of the CDR3 is TGTGCCAGCAGTTTTTTAGCGGGGGGCCGAAATGAGCAGTTCTTC. Encoded protein: CASSFLAGGRNEQFF. The chain is built from TRBV12-3 or TRBV12-4 and TRBJ2-1; TRBD2 matches 10 bases. V lost 3 bases, J lost 7 bases, and 6 bases stayed unmatched. The CDR3 runs 15 residues.

By sample fraction, this clonotype is large. The chain joins TRBV19 to TRBJ2-7; D is undetermined. This CDR3 spans 13 amino acids. Trimming stripped 5 bases from V and 3 bases from J, with 11 bases between. Per the germline V gene, CDR1 is LNHDA and CDR2 is SQIVND (reference sequence). The CDR3 loop reads CASSLQTFYEQYF. For the CDR3, the DNA is TGTGCCAGTAGTCTGCAGACTTTCTACGAGCAGTACTTC.

By sample share, this clonotype is medium-sized. The V and J genes are TRBV11-2 and TRBJ2-5, with 7 bases that match TRBD1. The CDR3 runs 14 residues. The J segment lost 3 bases and the V segment lost 5 bases, leaving 6 bases of the junction unmatched. CDR1 is SGHAT, CDR2 FQNNGV, per germline. Here the CDR3 reads CASSQGQQEETQYF. CDR3 nucleotide sequence: TGTGCCAGCAGCCAGGGACAGCAAGAAGAGACCCAGTACTTC.

This clonotype qualifies as medium-sized. The V call is TRBV5-6, the J call TRBJ2-7; 11 bases align to TRBD2. V lost 2 bases to trimming and J lost 5 bases; unmatched junction nucleotides: 3. Germline V gene lookup returns CDR1 SGHDT and CDR2 YYEEEE. This CDR3 region has 14 residues. CDR3 in amino acids: CASSLLAGAHEQYF. Written as DNA, the CDR3 is TGTGCCAGCAGCTTACTAGCGGGGGCTCACGAGCAGTACTTC. The full variable domain, rest sourced from reference TRBV5-6 and TRBJ2-7, is DAGVTQSPTHLIKTRGQQVTLRCSPKSGHDTVSWYQQALGQGPQFIFQYYEEEERQRGNFPDRFSGHQFPNYSSELNVNALLLGDSALYLCASSLLAGAHEQYFGPGTRLTVT.

In this sample, this clonotype is medium-sized. V usage is TRBV27 and J usage is TRBJ2-3; a possible D gene is TRBD2 (5 bases). V was trimmed by 6 bases and J by 6 bases, leaving 19 bases between them. The CDR3 totals 15 residues. Germline assignment: CDR1 MNHEY and CDR2 SMNVEV (reference sequence). The CDR3, as DNA: TGTGCCAGCAGCACCGGGATTCTTCTTTCCGATACGCAGTATTTT. Translation gives CASSTGILLSDTQYF.

This clonotype is medium-sized within its sample. The chain has TRBV28 and TRBJ2-3, with D tentatively TRBD2 (6 bases). The CDR3 has 17 amino acids. V was shortened by 1 base and J by 3 bases, with 17 bases between the two germline ends. CDR1 is MDHEN and CDR2 is SYDVKM in the germline V gene. The CDR3 DNA reads TGTGCCAGCAGTTTATCTCCGCGGGATTTGGGGACAGATACGCAGTATTTT. It is translated as CASSLSPRDLGTDTQYF.

This clonotype is judged large. This sequence joins TRBV6-5 and TRBJ2-7; D could derive from TRBD1 or TRBD2 (5 bases each). This CDR3 has 14 residues. Trimming cost V 2 bases and J 2 bases, with 10 bases left between them. Looked up from germline, CDR1 is MNHEY and CDR2 is SVGAGI. The CDR3 protein is CASSYKGPTYEQYF. CDR3 in DNA: TGTGCCAGCAGTTACAAGGGACCAACCTACGAGCAGTACTTC.

In its sample, this clonotype ranks as medium-sized. The gene calls are TRBV28 and TRBJ2-7; D perhaps matches TRBD2 (6 bases). The CDR3 extends over 16 amino acids. Germline values: CDR1 MDHEN, CDR2 SYDVKM. Trimming stripped 6 bases from V and 3 bases from J, with 21 bases between. The CDR3 sequence: CASSPYSVAAHYEQYF. CDR3 nucleotide sequence: TGTGCCAGCAGCCCGTACTCGGTAGCGGCCCACTACGAGCAGTACTTC.

The chain uses TRBV25-1 and TRBJ2-7; TRBD1 or TRBD2 may be the D gene (6 bases each). This CDR3 contains 15 residues. The ends were cut back, 5 bases at V and 5 bases at J, with 19 bases in the middle. The germline V gene has CDR1 MGHDK and CDR2 SYGVNS. The CDR3 nucleotides are TGTGCCAGCAGTAAGGGGGTGGAGGGAATGGACGAGCAGTACTTC. Translation: CASSKGVEGMDEQYF.

This clonotype is labeled as large. The chain joins TRBV27 to TRBJ2-7, with a tentative D call TRBD2 (5 bases). Germline V gene lookup returns CDR1 MNHEY and CDR2 SMNVEV (reference sequence). Trimming pared 4 bases from V and 0 bases from J, leaving 19 bases between. The CDR3 contains 17 residues. Here the CDR3 DNA reads TGTGCCAGCAGTTCCCTCCTCATGACGGGGAGCTCCTACGAGCAGTACTTC. Its translation: CASSSLLMTGSSYEQYF.

This clonotype was counted only a few times. CDR3 in amino acids: CASSPRSGEPYNEQFF. The DNA of the CDR3 is TGCGCCAGCAGCCCACGCTCGGGGGAGCCTTACAATGAGCAGTTCTTC. This chain joins TRBV4-3 and TRBJ2-1; weak D call: TRBD2 (6 bases). This CDR3 is built from 16 residues. Germline V gene sequence: CDR1 LGHNA, CDR2 YSLEER. The V gene lost 4 bases and the J gene lost 4 bases, with 17 bases spanning the gap.

Within the sample, this clonotype is medium-sized. The gene calls are TRBV27 and TRBJ2-2; 13 bases line up with TRBD2. The V and J ends lost 3 bases and 6 bases, in that order; junction bases with no gene match: 7. This CDR3 spans 17 amino acids. The germline V gene has CDR1 MNHEY and CDR2 SMNVEV (reference sequence). The CDR3: CASSFLLAGGVAGELFF. The CDR3 DNA reads TGTGCCAGCAGTTTCCTACTAGCGGGAGGGGTAGCCGGGGAGCTGTTTTTT.